This entry lists 13 T cell receptor beta chains sequenced from one sample in a study of T cells in Graves' hyperthyroidism and ophthalmopathy. It was RNA transcripts that yielded the amplified TCR beta CDR3 regions. The HTBI primer set drove a first-round RT-PCR of the TCR CDR3. One entry per CDR3 protein, called by TCRdb with MiXCR from the multiplex PCR reads. The table lists about 840,000 distinct CDR3 sequences, roughly 40% of them singletons. The sequencing sample was made of blood. These receptors were collected from a man aged 18 to 35 with Graves' hyperthyroidism.

The chain carries TRBV12-3 or TRBV12-4 and TRBJ1-5, with a tentative D call TRBD1 (6 bases). The CDR3 is made up of 14 amino acids. The V gene lost 5 bases and the J gene lost 5 bases, with 13 bases spanning the gap. CDR3 residues: CASSTGTRDQPQHF. CDR3 DNA sequence: TGTGCCAGCAGTACCGGGACAAGGGATCAGCCCCAGCATTTT.

V usage is TRBV4-1 and J usage is TRBJ1-4; D gene unclear. This CDR3 has 12 residues. Trimming took off 3 bases at V and 8 bases at J, with 7 bases between the two ends. Germline loops: CDR1 MGHRA, CDR2 YSYEKL. CDR3 in DNA: TGCGCCAGCAGCCACGGCAGGGAAAAACTGTTTTTT. Amino acid sequence: CASSHGREKLFF.

The rearrangement links TRBV6-5 to TRBJ2-2; the D is unclear. CDR3 size: 15 residues. Between the trimmed V and J ends, which lost 0 bases and 6 bases, there was a span of 11 bases. Germline V CDR1 and CDR2: MNHEY, SVGAGI. Written as DNA, the CDR3 is TGTGCCAGCAGTTACTCTCACCCGGACGCCGGGGAGCTGTTTTTT. Protein sequence: CASSYSHPDAGELFF.

The chain employs TRBV10-3 and TRBJ1-2; TRBD1 might be the D (5 bases). The germline gives CDR1 ENHRY, CDR2 SYGVKD. The V end lost 2 bases, the J end lost 10 bases, and 14 bases lay between the germline ends. The CDR3 loop spans 13 amino acids. This CDR3 reads CAISEGGGYDYTF. CDR3 in DNA: TGTGCCATCAGTGAGGGGGGGGGGTACGACTACACCTTC.

This clonotype was counted many times. The chain is built from TRBV19 and TRBJ1-5; TRBD1 is a possible D gene (5 bases). CDR3 length equals 15 residues. The germline V and J ends were trimmed by 1 base and 4 bases, with 11 bases remaining between them. Germline CDR1 and CDR2: LNHDA and SQIVND (reference sequence). Here the CDR3 reads CASSIVQGTNQPQHF. CDR3 sequence (DNA): TGTGCCAGTAGTATAGTTCAGGGAACGAATCAGCCCCAGCATTTT.

The chain is built from TRBV19 and TRBJ1-2; D is unresolved. Trimming cost V 8 bases and J 4 bases, with 14 bases left between them. This CDR3 region has 13 residues. Germline V gene sequence: CDR1 LNHDA, CDR2 SQIVND (reference sequence). CDR3: CASRPGTLYGYTF. The DNA for the CDR3 is TGTGCCAGTCGCCCGGGCACTCTCTATGGCTACACCTTC.

V gene TRBV12-5 combines with J gene TRBJ2-5; 10 bases match TRBD2. In germline, CDR1 is LGHNT, CDR2 FRNRAP. The CDR3 has 16 amino acids. The trim removed 7 bases at V and 5 bases at J, leaving 13 bases unmatched. CDR3 sequence (DNA): TGTGCTAGTGAGGAGCGGGGGGGCGGTGATACTGAGACCCAGTACTTC. This codes for CASEERGGGDTETQYF.

This clonotype showed up just a few times. This rearrangement joins TRBV12-3 or TRBV12-4 to TRBJ1-1; D is unclear. Trimming took off 5 bases at V and 3 bases at J, with 10 bases between the two ends. CDR3 length: 13 amino acids. The CDR3 nucleotides are TGTGCCAGCAGTCGCTATGAGGACACTGAAGCTTTCTTT. Translation: CASSRYEDTEAFF.

The rearrangement links TRBV6-1 to TRBJ2-5; 11 bases are shared with TRBD2. Trimming at V came to 6 bases and at J to 5 bases, leaving 8 bases not matched to a gene. Looked up from germline, CDR1 is MNHNS and CDR2 is SASEGT. The CDR3 sequence is 15 residues long. CDR3 sequence reads: CASRGTSGRGETQYF. In DNA form, the CDR3 reads TGTGCCAGCAGGGGAACTAGCGGGAGAGGGGAGACCCAGTACTTC.

This clonotype was observed at least ten times. This chain joins TRBV29-1 and TRBJ2-7; tentatively, D is TRBD2 (6 bases). The CDR3 has 13 residues. V lost 6 bases to trimming and J lost 0 bases, with 12 bases between them. Germline values: CDR1 SQVTM, CDR2 ANQGSEA. The CDR3 here is CSVAGLSSYEQYF. CDR3 nucleotides: TGCAGCGTGGCGGGGCTCAGCTCCTACGAGCAGTACTTC.

This clonotype appeared a few times. The V call is TRBV7-8, the J call TRBJ1-1; tentatively, D is TRBD1 (5 bases). V dropped 2 bases and J dropped 6 bases, with 7 bases sitting between them. CDR3 length: 12 residues. Germline CDR1 and CDR2: SGHVS and FQNEAQ. CDR3 in amino acids: CASSLIRAEAFF. CDR3 nucleotides: TGTGCCAGCAGCTTAATCAGGGCTGAAGCTTTCTTT.

Many counts were recorded for this clonotype. This sequence joins TRBV2 and TRBJ1-3; the D is unclear. With 7 bases removed from V and 0 bases from J, the gap between germline ends came to 13 bases. This CDR3 comprises 15 residues. Germline V lookup: CDR1 SNHLY, CDR2 FYNNEI. The CDR3: CASKEGPGSGNTIYF. DNA for the CDR3: TGTGCCAGCAAGGAAGGACCGGGCTCTGGAAACACCATATATTTT.

This clonotype was counted between two and nine times. The chain recombines TRBV6-5 with TRBJ1-5; the D gene is possibly TRBD1 (5 bases). The germline CDR1 and CDR2 sequences are MNHEY and SVGAGI. There are 15 residues in the CDR3. V was pared by 5 bases and J by 6 bases, with 17 bases between. The CDR3 protein is CASSESRRGGQPQHF. The CDR3 nucleotides are TGTGCCAGCAGTGAAAGTCGTAGGGGAGGTCAGCCCCAGCATTTT.